These T cell receptor beta chains were read from a single sample in a study of T-cell memory formation after mild COVID-19. MiXCR was run by TCRdb on the 5' RACE reads, yielding one entry per CDR3 protein. Among 500,000 to 600,000 distinct CDR3 sequences listed, about 20% were seen once. Sequences were obtained from PBMCs or a T cell subset sorted from them (not recorded which). The receptors shown here come from an adult woman who had mild COVID-19 (a few samples of this study predate the infection). Cell type and time point are not known. Each CDR3 is given with its conserved first and last residue. The order of the fields is J gene, CDR3 length, clone size, V gene, D gene, CDR3 DNA, CDR3 protein. D genes are given only for firm matches. Expanded clones are given a class, and other clones once, few, many or no size at all.

TRBJ2-2,16,-,TRBV7-2,TRBD2,TGTGCCAGCAGCCCCCGGACTAGCGGGAGCGGAGGGGAGCTGTTTTTT,CASSPRTSGSGGELFF
TRBJ2-3,12,-,TRBV7-2,-,TGTGCCAGCAGATCTAGCGCAGATACGCAGTATTTT,CASRSSADTQYF
TRBJ1-1,14,few,TRBV5-1,TRBD1,TGCGCCAGCAGCGTGGACAGGCGGAACACTGAAGCTTTCTTT,CASSVDRRNTEAFF
TRBJ2-3,14,-,TRBV6-1,-,TGTGCCAGCAGTGGACAGGTCTACACAGATACGCAGTATTTT,CASSGQVYTDTQYF
TRBJ2-1,15,-,TRBV4-2,-,TGTGCCAGCAGCCAAGAGAAACTAGCTCGGGATGAGCAGTTCTTC,CASSQEKLARDEQFF
TRBJ2-1,16,-,TRBV30,-,TGTGCCTGGAGCCGGGGCCCCCCCGCCCGCCACAATGAGCAGTTCTTC,CAWSRGPPARHNEQFF
TRBJ2-1,15,few,TRBV9,TRBD2,TGTGCCAGCAGCGTAGCTAGCGGGATTGAGGATGAGCAGTTCTTC,CASSVASGIEDEQFF
TRBJ2-7,14,-,TRBV12-3/TRBV12-4,TRBD1,TGTGCCAGCAGTATGGGACAGGGAGCCTACGCGCAGTACTTC,CASSMGQGAYAQYF
TRBJ2-1,18,few,TRBV27,-,TGTGCCAGCAGCCCAGGGGTAGCTAGCACGCCCTCCTACAATGAGCAGTTCTTC,CASSPGVASTPSYNEQFF
TRBJ2-3,15,-,TRBV7-3,-,TGTGCCAGCAGCTTAATTTTAGCCAGAACAGATACGCAGTATTTT,CASSLILARTDTQYF
TRBJ2-1,19,-,TRBV12-3/TRBV12-4,TRBD2,TGTGCCAGCAGTTTAGCCGGTAGGGGACTAGCGGGGCTTTACAATGAGCAGTTCTTC,CASSLAGRGLAGLYNEQFF
TRBJ2-1,15,few,TRBV4-1,TRBD1,TGCGCCAGCAGTATACCGGGACAGGGGGACAATGAGCAGTTCTTC,CASSIPGQGDNEQFF
TRBJ1-3,12,-,TRBV29-1,-,TGCAGCGTTGCAGGGACTGGAAACACCATATATTTT,CSVAGTGNTIYF
TRBJ2-7,18,few,TRBV15,TRBD2,TGTGCCACCAGCAGAGATCTGGGGACTAGCGGGAAACCGGAGGAGCAGTACTTC,CATSRDLGTSGKPEEQYF
TRBJ2-1,17,few,TRBV4-2,TRBD2,TGTGCCAGCAGCCAAGATCCTTGGGGAGTAGCGGGGAATGAGCAGTTCTTC,CASSQDPWGVAGNEQFF
TRBJ2-6,19,few,TRBV4-3,TRBD1,TGCGCCAGCAGCCAGCCTAGGGACAGGGGAACCTCTGGGGCCAACGTCCTGACTTTC,CASSQPRDRGTSGANVLTF
TRBJ1-1,13,many,TRBV4-1,-,TGCGCCAGCAGCCAAGGCTCGGGCACTGAAGCTTTCTTT,CASSQGSGTEAFF
TRBJ2-5,17,once,TRBV4-1,TRBD2,TGCGCCAGCAGCCAGTCTAGCGGGGGCCCTTACCAAGAGACCCAGTACTTC,CASSQSSGGPYQETQYF
TRBJ2-5,15,once,TRBV24-1,TRBD1,TGTGCCACCAGTGATCCGGGACAGGGTCGCGAGACCCAGTACTTC,CATSDPGQGRETQYF
TRBJ2-5,13,-,TRBV7-2,-,TGTGCCAGCGCCCAACGGCACCAAGAGACCCAGTACTTC,CASAQRHQETQYF
TRBJ1-5,15,few,TRBV4-3,-,TGCGCCAGCAGCCAAGAGTTCCCTAGGGCTCAGCCCCAGCATTTT,CASSQEFPRAQPQHF
TRBJ2-5,14,few,TRBV4-1,TRBD1,TGCGCCAGCAGCAAACAGGGGACGGGAGAGACCCAGTACTTC,CASSKQGTGETQYF
TRBJ2-6,16,-,TRBV5-6,TRBD1,TGTGCCAGCGGTCCCGGGACAGGGTCTGGGGCCAACGTCCTGACTTTC,CASGPGTGSGANVLTF
TRBJ1-4,19,-,TRBV4-2,TRBD1,TGTGCCAGCAGCCAAGAGAGGACAGGGCAATTTGTAGCTAATGAAAAACTGTTTTTT,CASSQERTGQFVANEKLFF
TRBJ2-2,14,-,TRBV3-1,-,TGCGCCAGCAGCCAAGATTCAGGGACCGGGGAGCTGTTTTTT,CASSQDSGTGELFF
TRBJ2-1,16,few,TRBV6-5,TRBD2,TGTGCCAGCAGTTATGGGACTAGCGGGAGACTTAGTGAGCAGTTCTTC,CASSYGTSGRLSEQFF
TRBJ2-6,15,-,TRBV18,-,TGTGCCAGCTCTCAAAGGGACGTCGGGGCCAACGTCCTGACTTTC,CASSQRDVGANVLTF
TRBJ2-2,18,-,TRBV9,-,TGTGCCAGCAGCGCCGGGGAAGAATGGGGTTCGAACACCGGGGAGCTGTTTTTT,CASSAGEEWGSNTGELFF
TRBJ2-7,17,-,TRBV5-5,TRBD1,TGTGCCAGCAGCTTTCTAGAGCCGCGACAGGGTATCTACGAGCAGTACTTC,CASSFLEPRQGIYEQYF
TRBJ2-3,14,-,TRBV7-9,TRBD1,TGTGCCAGCAGCAGGTTCCAGGGGGCAGATACGCAGTATTTT,CASSRFQGADTQYF
TRBJ1-1,14,-,TRBV3-1,TRBD1,TGTGCCAGCAGCCAAGATCAGACAGGGGGCAAAGCTTTCTTT,CASSQDQTGGKAFF
TRBJ1-5,16,-,TRBV24-1,-,TGTGCCACCGCGGGAGGCGGGATTCTTAGCAATCAGCCCCAGCATTTT,CATAGGGILSNQPQHF
TRBJ2-3,14,-,TRBV7-3,TRBD2,TGTGCCAGCAGCTTAAGTTGGGGGGGAGATACGCAGTATTTT,CASSLSWGGDTQYF
TRBJ1-1,13,few,TRBV5-1,-,TGCGCCAGCAGCGGGGGCCTGTACACTGAAGCTTTCTTT,CASSGGLYTEAFF
TRBJ2-1,12,few,TRBV12-3/TRBV12-4,-,TGTGCCAGCAGTTTAGGAGCTTTCGAGCAGTTCTTC,CASSLGAFEQFF
TRBJ2-5,14,many,TRBV7-2,-,TGTGCCAGCAGCTTAGCGGGAGGAGGGGAGACCCAGTACTTC,CASSLAGGGETQYF
TRBJ2-2,17,-,TRBV9,-,TGTGCCAGCAGCGTCCCCGAGGGGGGACGGGACACCGGGGAGCTGTTTTTT,CASSVPEGGRDTGELFF
TRBJ2-3,15,-,TRBV10-3,-,TGTGCCATCAGTGAGTTGAGCGGTAGCACAGATACGCAGTATTTT,CAISELSGSTDTQYF
TRBJ2-7,11,-,TRBV12-3/TRBV12-4,-,TGTGCCAGCAGTTTCAACAACGAGCAGTACTTC,CASSFNNEQYF
TRBJ1-1,16,-,TRBV18,TRBD1,TGTGCCAGCTCACCACCCGGGACAGTCATGAACACTGAAGCTTTCTTT,CASSPPGTVMNTEAFF
TRBJ2-3,12,-,TRBV12-3/TRBV12-4,TRBD1,TGTGCCAGCATACAACCGGGACAGGGGGGCCATTTT,CASIQPGQGGHF
TRBJ2-3,13,few,TRBV25-1,-,TGTGCCAGCAGTGAATCCCTAGGAGGTACGCAGTATTTT,CASSESLGGTQYF
TRBJ2-5,15,-,TRBV5-1,-,TGCGCCAGCAGCCGACGGACGGGACACCAAGAGACCCAGTACTTC,CASSRRTGHQETQYF
TRBJ1-3,16,-,TRBV12-3/TRBV12-4,-,TGTGCCAGCAGGGGTTCAGGGGACTGGCCTGGAAACACCATATATTTT,CASRGSGDWPGNTIYF
TRBJ2-5,14,-,TRBV5-5,-,TGTGCCAGCACCCTCTCTGGGGGTGAAGAGACCCAGTACTTC,CASTLSGGEETQYF
TRBJ2-6,14,few,TRBV29-1,-,TGCAGCGTCCTAGGGGGCTCTGGGGCCAACGTCCTGACTTTC,CSVLGGSGANVLTF
TRBJ1-6,15,-,TRBV5-1,-,TGCGCCAGCAGCACGGACAGCCCTTCGAATTCACCCCTCCACTTT,CASSTDSPSNSPLHF
TRBJ2-7,15,few,TRBV4-1,TRBD1,TGCGCCAGCAGCCAGGCCGGGACAGGGGGCAACGAGCAGTACTTC,CASSQAGTGGNEQYF